The 19 T cell receptor beta chains presented below share a single source sample, sequenced in a study of T cells in Graves' hyperthyroidism and ophthalmopathy. The investigators amplified TCR beta CDR3 regions from RNA transcripts. First-round RT-PCR of the TCR CDR3 relied on the HTBI primer set. TCRdb used MiXCR to reprocess the multiplex PCR reads, holding one entry per CDR3 protein. This table holds 500,000 to 800,000 distinct CDR3 sequences, 40% to 55% found once. Sequencing used peripheral blood or thyroid tissue (not recorded which). The receptors originated from an adult man with Graves' disease, either hyperthyroidism or ophthalmopathy (not recorded which).

Of note for this clonotype: One base away lies a much larger clone, so this may be a sequencing read error. The chain uses TRBV10-3 and TRBJ1-1; no clear D. CDR1 is ENHRY, CDR2 SYGVKD, per germline. Trimming removed 2 bases at V and 3 bases at J, with 13 bases between. The CDR3 extends over 15 amino acids. CDR3 sequence: CAISETAAGDTEAFF. The CDR3 DNA is TGTGCCATCAGTGAGACGGCAGCTGGGGACACTGAAGCTTTCTTT.

Notes on this clonotype: This sequence may be a read error, since a much larger clone differs from it by one base. This rearrangement joins TRBV2 to TRBJ2-7; 12 nucleotides line up with TRBD1. This CDR3 region has 14 residues. The germline V gene encodes CDR1 SNHLY and CDR2 FYNNEI. The CDR3 spells CASSSSGQGAAEYF. The CDR3 DNA is TGCGCCAGCAGCTCCTCGGGACAGGGGGCCGCGGAGTACTTC.

The table lists this clonotype with many counts. The chain has TRBV10-3 and TRBJ1-2; no clear D gene. The CDR3 loop spans 15 amino acids. The ends were cut back, 3 bases at V and 3 bases at J, with 14 bases in the middle. Germline V CDR1 and CDR2: ENHRY, SYGVKD. The CDR3 DNA follows: TGTGCCATCAGTGATCAAGGCTCCAATGACTATGGCTACACCTTC. Its protein is CAISDQGSNDYGYTF.

This clonotype was counted a few times. The gene calls are TRBV19 and TRBJ1-6; 12 bases are a match to TRBD1. V trimming: 8 bases; J trimming: 7 bases; junction bases outside the gene matches: 9. This CDR3 comprises 16 residues. The germline V gene encodes CDR1 LNHDA and CDR2 SQIVND (reference sequence). CDR3 sequence: CASGGTGGVRNSPLHF. DNA for the CDR3: TGTGCCAGTGGGGGGACAGGGGGCGTTCGGAATTCACCCCTCCACTTT.

The J gene is TRBJ1-6, the V gene TRBV7-8; D possibly corresponds to TRBD1 (5 bases). Deletions cut 5 bases from V and 7 bases from J, with 12 bases between. Per germline, CDR1 SGHVS and CDR2 FQNEAQ. The CDR3 consists of 14 residues. CDR3 sequence reads: CASSNSGGNSPLHF. The DNA of the CDR3 is TGTGCCAGCAGCAACTCCGGGGGGAATTCACCCCTCCACTTT.

Points on this clonotype: At one end the junction does not follow the germline gene, possibly because of a read error. V usage is TRBV7-2 and J usage is TRBJ1-3; D may be TRBD1 (5 bases). This CDR3 is 11 amino acids long. Germline lookup yields CDR1 SGHTA and CDR2 FQGNSA. CDR3 sequence: CASSLAGTAKF. CDR3 nucleotide sequence: TGTGCCAGCAGCTTAGCCGGGACGGCGAAATTT. The full variable domain, with the rest looked up from reference TRBV7-2 and TRBJ1-3, is GAGVSQSPSNKVTEKGKDVELRCDPISGHTALYWYRQSLGQGLEFLIYFQGNSAPDKSGLPSDRFSAERTGGSVSTLTIQRTQQEDSAVYLCASSLAGTAKFGEGSWLTVV.

This clonotype has just one count. The V call is TRBV2, the J call TRBJ1-2, with a weak D call TRBD1 (6 bases). Per the germline V gene, CDR1 is SNHLY and CDR2 is FYNNEI. Trimming removed 7 bases from V and 12 bases from J, with 18 bases in between. This CDR3 comprises 12 residues. The CDR3 here is CASKGDSLGHTF. The CDR3 coding sequence is TGTGCCAGCAAGGGGGATAGTTTAGGCCACACCTTC.

This clonotype has a single count. This sequence joins TRBV15 and TRBJ1-1, with no clear D. Trimming took 1 base from V and 1 from J, leaving 10 bases between them. The CDR3 covers 15 residues. Germline CDR1 is LNHNV and CDR2 is YYDKDF (reference sequence). CDR3 nucleotide sequence: TGTGCCACCAGCAGAGGCGTGATGGGGAACACTGAAGCTTTCTTT. Amino acids: CATSRGVMGNTEAFF.

This chain links TRBV13 with TRBJ2-7; TRBD2 aligns across 7 bases. The V and J ends lost 6 bases and 6 bases, in that order; junction bases with no gene match: 8. The CDR3 consists of 13 residues. Per germline, CDR1 PRHDT and CDR2 FYEKMQ (reference sequence). CDR3 sequence reads: CASSYSASGEQYF. CDR3 bases: TGTGCCAGCAGTTACTCGGCTAGCGGCGAGCAGTACTTC.

This chain connects TRBV7-8 to TRBJ1-4; perhaps TRBD1 as D (5 bases). CDR3 length: 15 residues. Germline CDR1 and CDR2: SGHVS and FQNEAQ. V was cut by 5 bases and J by 1 base, with 11 bases left in between. The CDR3 loop reads CASSRGRRTNEKLFF. The CDR3 nucleotides are TGTGCCAGCAGCCGGGGACGGAGAACTAATGAAAAACTGTTTTTT.

This clonotype was detected many times. The chain is built from TRBV2 and TRBJ1-3; 10 bases align to TRBD1. The CDR3 extends over 15 amino acids. Germline CDR1 and CDR2: SNHLY and FYNNEI. J gave up 2 bases and V 4 bases, and 2 bases lay outside the gene matches. For the CDR3, the DNA is TGTGCCAGCAGTGGGGGGACAGGGGCTGGAAACACCATATATTTT. Protein sequence: CASSGGTGAGNTIYF. Drawing the rest from reference TRBV2 and TRBJ1-3, the complete variable domain is EPEVTQTPSHQVTQMGQEVILRCVPISNHLYFYWYRQILGQKVEFLVSFYNNEISEKSEIFDDQFSVERPDGSNFTLKIRSTKLEDSAMYFCASSGGTGAGNTIYFGEGSWLTVV.

The V gene is TRBV20-1, the J gene TRBJ1-1, with D unresolved. This CDR3 comprises 14 residues. V lost 3 bases and J lost 5, with 16 bases in between. The germline CDR1 and CDR2 sequences are DFQATT and SNEGSKA (reference sequence). The CDR3 protein is CSASGESVGTEAFF. The CDR3 nucleotides read TGCAGTGCTAGCGGGGAATCGGTTGGGACTGAAGCTTTCTTT.

This chain links TRBV2 with TRBJ1-6; 8 positions agree with TRBD1. The V gene's germline CDR1 is SNHLY and CDR2 FYNNEI. The CDR3 spans 17 residues. Trimming took 4 bases from V and 0 from J; bases not matched to a gene: 5. DNA for the CDR3: TGTGCCAGCAGTGGCAGACAGGGGAGCTCCTATAATTCACCCCTCCACTTT. Translation: CASSGRQGSSYNSPLHF.

The rearrangement links TRBV25-1 to TRBJ1-6, with D perhaps TRBD1 (6 bases). The CDR3 is 15 amino acids. CDR1 is MGHDK, CDR2 SYGVNS, per germline. Between the trimmed V and J ends, which lost 8 bases and 8 bases, there was a span of 19 bases. CDR3: CASLDGQQGYSPLHF. DNA for the CDR3: TGTGCCAGCTTGGATGGGCAACAGGGCTATTCACCCCTCCACTTT. Filled out from reference TRBV25-1 and TRBJ1-6, the complete variable domain reads EADIYQTPRYLVIGTGKKITLECSQTMGHDKMYWYQQDPGMELHLIHYSYGVNSTEKGDLSSESTVSRIRTEHFPLTLESARPSHTSQYLCASLDGQQGYSPLHFGNGTRLTVT.

The DNA for the CDR3 is TGTGCCAGTAGTATAGAAGTTAGCGGGAGATCAGGAGGAGAGACCCAGTACTTC. Its translation: CASSIEVSGRSGGETQYF. The chain has TRBV19 and TRBJ2-5; the match to TRBD2 covers 9 bases. The CDR3 covers 18 residues. After removal of 0 bases from V and 4 bases from J, the junction contained 12 bases not matched to a gene. The germline CDR1 and CDR2 sequences are LNHDA and SQIVND (reference sequence).

This clonotype was seen at least ten times. CDR3 sequence reads: CASSDHGTHQETQYF. Written as DNA, the CDR3 is TGTGCCAGCAGTGACCACGGGACCCACCAAGAGACCCAGTACTTC. The chain employs TRBV2 and TRBJ2-5; D is possibly TRBD1 or TRBD2 (5 bases each). In germline, CDR1 is SNHLY, CDR2 FYNNEI. The CDR3 extends over 15 amino acids. Trimming removed 3 bases at V and 0 bases at J, with 11 bases between.

On this clonotype: An end of the junction does not agree with germline; a read error may underlie this. The chain couples TRBV12-3 or TRBV12-4 to TRBJ1-2; D unresolved. CDR3 length: 13 amino acids. For the CDR3, the DNA is TGTGCCAGCAGCTTAGGGATGGCCTATGGCTACACCTTC. This codes for CASSLGMAYGYTF.

This chain links TRBV11-2 with TRBJ1-6; 9 nucleotides agree with TRBD1. Germline values: CDR1 SGHAT, CDR2 FQNNGV. This CDR3 region has 15 residues. The ends lost 5 bases at V and 13 bases at J; junction bases unmatched: 12. The CDR3 sequence is CASSRRNTGGHPLHF. The CDR3 DNA reads TGTGCCAGCAGCCGAAGGAATACAGGGGGCCATCCCCTCCACTTT. Full variable domain (remainder filled in from reference TRBV11-2 and TRBJ1-6): EAGVAQSPRYKIIEKRQSVAFWCNPISGHATLYWYQQILGQGPKLLIQFQNNGVVDDSQLPKDRFSAERLKGVDSTLKIQPAKLEDSAVYLCASSRRNTGGHPLHFGNGTRLTVT.

The chain employs TRBV20-1 and TRBJ1-6; D uncertain. The CDR3 consists of 15 residues. The V and J ends lost 4 bases and 8 bases respectively, with 18 bases between them. The germline V gene encodes CDR1 DFQATT and CDR2 SNEGSKA (reference sequence). CDR3 amino acids: CSAIDGAFMHSPLHF. CDR3 DNA sequence: TGCAGTGCTATAGATGGAGCGTTTATGCATTCACCCCTCCACTTT.